The 16 T cell receptor beta chains below were found in one sample sequenced in a study of early T cells in non-severe SARS-CoV-2 infection. MiXCR was run by TCRdb on the 5' RACE reads, yielding one entry per CDR3 protein. Seen here are 46,000 or so distinct CDR3 sequences, 13% observed once, and the top ten hold roughly 10%. The specimen was whole blood. The receptors shown here come from an adult who was a healthcare worker with PCR-confirmed SARS-CoV-2 infection or an uninfected control (not recorded which).

The table lists this clonotype with a few counts. V gene TRBV10-3 combines with J gene TRBJ1-1; 8 bases map to TRBD1. The CDR3 totals 11 residues. Germline loops: CDR1 ENHRY, CDR2 SYGVKD. J was trimmed by 7 bases and V by 7 bases; bases with no gene match: 2. The CDR3 loop is CAITGGGEAFF. The DNA of the CDR3 is TGTGCCATCACAGGGGGCGGTGAAGCTTTCTTT.

Notes on this clonotype: This may be a read error: a much more frequent sequence differs by one nucleotide. This chain joins TRBV5-1 and TRBJ2-1; D gene ambiguous. The V gene's germline CDR1 is SGHRS and CDR2 YFSETQ. CDR3 size: 14 residues. The CDR3, as DNA: TGCGCCAGCGGCTTGGCGATAAACAGCAATGAGCAGTTCTTC. Translation: CASGLAINSNEQFF.

The sample holds many counts of this clonotype. The chain carries TRBV29-1 and TRBJ1-5; no definite D call. Deletions cut 7 bases from V and 0 bases from J, with 13 bases between. The CDR3 length is 14 residues. Germline assignment: CDR1 SQVTM and CDR2 ANQGSEA. In DNA, the CDR3 is TGCAGCGCAGTGGACGGGGATAGCAATCAGCCCCAGCATTTT. It specifies CSAVDGDSNQPQHF.

The gene calls are TRBV2 and TRBJ1-2, with D unresolved. V gave up 7 bases and J gave up 4 bases, with 10 bases separating them. Germline values: CDR1 SNHLY, CDR2 FYNNEI. The CDR3 sequence is 12 residues long. CDR3 in amino acids: CASTRAPYGYTF. CDR3 nucleotide sequence: TGTGCCAGCACACGTGCACCCTATGGCTACACCTTC.

This clonotype was counted between two and nine times. This chain links TRBV5-1 with TRBJ2-2; TRBD1 is a possible D gene (5 bases). Germline V gene sequence: CDR1 SGHRS, CDR2 YFSETQ. Trimming removed 2 bases from V and 4 bases from J, with 9 bases in between. The CDR3 totals 14 residues. CDR3 nucleotides: TGCGCCAGCAGCTTTGGTGACAGCACCGGGGAGCTGTTTTTT. Residues: CASSFGDSTGELFF.

This clonotype was observed many times. The chain combines TRBV25-1 with TRBJ1-1; D is perhaps TRBD1 (5 bases). CDR3 length: 18 residues. Germline CDR1 reads MGHDK; CDR2 reads SYGVNS. Between the trimmed V and J ends, which lost 3 bases and 7 bases, there was a span of 27 bases. The CDR3 DNA sequence: TGTGCCAGCAGTGATTACATAGTACCTATGGGGGGATATAATGAAGCTTTCTTT. Encoded protein: CASSDYIVPMGGYNEAFF.

This clonotype showed up many times. The chain couples TRBV28 to TRBJ1-3; the D gene is possibly TRBD1 (6 bases). This CDR3 contains 18 residues. Germline V lookup: CDR1 MDHEN, CDR2 SYDVKM. Trimming cost V 7 bases and J 0 bases, with 22 bases left between them. The CDR3 DNA sequence: TGTGCCAGCACCCGCCAGGGGTTCTCCGCCCTCTCTGGAAACACCATATATTTT. This gives the protein CASTRQGFSALSGNTIYF.

The chain has TRBV4-2 and TRBJ2-1, with D hard to call. This CDR3 contains 13 residues. With 0 bases removed from V and 5 bases from J, the gap between germline ends came to 5 bases. Germline loops: CDR1 LGHNA, CDR2 YNFKEQ. The CDR3 region has the DNA TGTGCCAGCAGCCAAGATCTCCACAATGAGCAGTTCTTC. Amino acids: CASSQDLHNEQFF.

Ten or more counts support this clonotype. The chain uses TRBV6-6 and TRBJ1-2; possibly TRBD1 for D (6 bases). This CDR3 has 13 residues. V lost 6 bases and J 6 bases, leaving 14 bases between the germline ends. Germline V gives CDR1 MNHNY, CDR2 SVGAGI (reference sequence). CDR3 DNA sequence: TGTGCCAGCAGCGCAGGGGTCCTGGATGGCTACACCTTC. Translating it yields CASSAGVLDGYTF.

The chain couples TRBV7-2 to TRBJ1-1; D is undetermined. Germline CDR1 and CDR2: SGHTA and FQGNSA. The V end was cut by 1 base, the J end by 5 bases, with 14 bases between. The length of the CDR3 is 15 residues. CDR3 in amino acids: CASSLGPSVVTEAFF. The CDR3 DNA reads as TGTGCCAGCAGCTTAGGGCCCAGCGTGGTGACTGAAGCTTTCTTT.

This clonotype has at least ten counts. V is TRBV20-1 and J is TRBJ1-2; TRBD1 is a possible D gene (6 bases). V dropped 2 bases and J dropped 2 bases, with 6 bases sitting between them. The germline gives CDR1 DFQATT, CDR2 SNEGSKA (reference sequence). The CDR3 is 12 residues long. The CDR3 nucleotides read TGCAGTGCTAGACAGGGGAACTATGGCTACACCTTC. This encodes CSARQGNYGYTF.

This clonotype was seen repeatedly, ten times or more. The V call is TRBV27, the J call TRBJ1-6; D is unclear. This CDR3 comprises 18 residues. Germline V gene sequence: CDR1 MNHEY, CDR2 SMNVEV (reference sequence). Trimming took off 3 bases at V and 0 bases at J, with 15 bases between the two ends. In DNA form, the CDR3 reads TGTGCCAGCAGTTTTCGAGGATACTCGAGCTCCTATAATTCACCCCTCCACTTT. Translated, it gives CASSFRGYSSSYNSPLHF.

This clonotype was detected only a few times. The chain couples TRBV7-3 to TRBJ1-2; 9 bases agree with TRBD1. This CDR3 spans 13 amino acids. The J segment lost 5 bases and the V segment lost 6 bases, leaving 4 bases of the junction unmatched. Germline CDR1 and CDR2: SGHTA and FQGTGA. The CDR3 region has the DNA TGTGCCAGCAGTTTCGGGACAGGGTATGGCTACACCTTC. It translates to CASSFGTGYGYTF.

The chain combines TRBV28 with TRBJ2-7; 13 nucleotides match TRBD2. Germline CDR1 reads MDHEN; CDR2 reads SYDVKM. The CDR3 spans 15 residues. V lost 4 bases to trimming and J lost 8 bases; unmatched junction nucleotides: 8. The DNA of the CDR3 is TGTGCCAGCAGTTCAACCGGGACTAGCGGGACTCAGCAGTACTTC. Its translation: CASSSTGTSGTQQYF.

This chain connects TRBV19 to TRBJ1-1; D unresolved. V gave up 10 bases and J gave up 3 bases, with 21 bases separating them. The germline V gene encodes CDR1 LNHDA and CDR2 SQIVND (reference sequence). This CDR3 is built from 15 residues. The CDR3 protein is CATKLVGEDDTEAFF. As DNA, the CDR3 is TGTGCCACTAAGTTGGTTGGGGAAGACGACACTGAAGCTTTCTTT. The variable domain in full, with the rest retrieved from reference TRBV19 and TRBJ1-1, is DGGITQSPKYLFRKEGQNVTLSCEQNLNHDAMYWYRQDPGQGLRLIYYSQIVNDFQKGDIAEGYSVSREKKESFPLTVTSAQKNPTAFYLCATKLVGEDDTEAFFGQGTRLTVV.

This clonotype came up many times. The chain uses TRBV30 and TRBJ1-5; no clear D. Germline V gives CDR1 GTSNPN, CDR2 SVGIG (reference sequence). The V and J ends lost 2 bases and 2 bases respectively, with 7 bases between them. The length of the CDR3 is 13 residues. In DNA, the CDR3 is TGTGCCTGGAGTAGGCAGGGCAATCAGCCCCAGCATTTT. This translates into CAWSRQGNQPQHF.